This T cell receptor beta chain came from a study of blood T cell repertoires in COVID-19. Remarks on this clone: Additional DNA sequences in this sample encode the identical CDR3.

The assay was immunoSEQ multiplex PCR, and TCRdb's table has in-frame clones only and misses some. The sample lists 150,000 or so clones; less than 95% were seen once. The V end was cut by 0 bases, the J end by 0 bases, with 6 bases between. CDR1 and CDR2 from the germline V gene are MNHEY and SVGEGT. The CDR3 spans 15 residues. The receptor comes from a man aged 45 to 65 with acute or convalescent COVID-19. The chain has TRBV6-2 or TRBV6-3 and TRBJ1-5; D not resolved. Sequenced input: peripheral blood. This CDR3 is CASSYSRDSNQPQHF. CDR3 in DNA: TGTGCCAGCAGTTACTCCCGGGATAGCAATCAGCCCCAGCATTTT.